The 2 T cell receptor beta chains presented below share a single source sample, sequenced in a study of T cells in Graves' hyperthyroidism and ophthalmopathy. Researchers amplified the TCR beta CDR3 regions from RNA transcripts. HTBI primers were used for first-round RT-PCR of the TCR CDR3. TCRdb processed the multiplex PCR reads anew with MiXCR; each CDR3 protein has one entry. Of fewer than 450,000 distinct CDR3 sequences listed, about 18% are singletons. Sample: blood. These receptors were taken from a woman under 40 with Graves' hyperthyroidism that later progressed to Graves' ophthalmopathy.

This clonotype was observed many times. This chain connects TRBV6-1 to TRBJ2-7, with D uncertain. Deletions cut 5 bases from V and 6 bases from J, with 29 bases between. CDR1 and CDR2 from the germline V gene are MNHNS and SASEGT. This CDR3 is 18 amino acids long. CDR3 amino acids: CASSYGPYQKGIGREQYF. The CDR3 bases are TGTGCCAGCAGTTACGGCCCTTACCAGAAAGGGATAGGCCGCGAGCAGTACTTC.

V and J are TRBV6-1 and TRBJ2-1; 9 bases line up with TRBD2. Germline V gene data show CDR1 as MNHNS and CDR2 as SASEGT. This CDR3 spans 16 amino acids. V lost 1 base to trimming and J lost 4 bases; unmatched junction nucleotides: 5. The CDR3 is CASSEGGGGAYNEQFF. Written as DNA, the CDR3 is TGTGCCAGCAGTGAAGGGGGCGGGGGGGCGTACAATGAGCAGTTCTTC.